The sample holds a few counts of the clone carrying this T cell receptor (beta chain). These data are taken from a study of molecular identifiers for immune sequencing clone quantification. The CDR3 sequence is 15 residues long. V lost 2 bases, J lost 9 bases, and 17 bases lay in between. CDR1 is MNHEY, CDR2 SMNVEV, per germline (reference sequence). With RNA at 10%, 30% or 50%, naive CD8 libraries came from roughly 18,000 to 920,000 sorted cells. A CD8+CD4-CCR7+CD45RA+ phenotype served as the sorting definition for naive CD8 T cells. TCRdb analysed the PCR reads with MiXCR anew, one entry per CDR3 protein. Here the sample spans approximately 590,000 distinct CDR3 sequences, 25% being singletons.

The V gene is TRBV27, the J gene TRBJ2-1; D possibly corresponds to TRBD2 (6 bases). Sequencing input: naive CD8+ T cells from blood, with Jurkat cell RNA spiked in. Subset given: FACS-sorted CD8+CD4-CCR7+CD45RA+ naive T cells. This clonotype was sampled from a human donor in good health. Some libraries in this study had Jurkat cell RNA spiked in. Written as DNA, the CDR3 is TGTGCCAGCAGTTTACTTGCGGGGTCATCGGGTGAGCAGTTCTTC. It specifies CASSLLAGSSGEQFF.